The rows below give T cell receptor beta chains drawn from one sample of a study of shared clonotypes between healthy human individuals. The table came from immunoSEQ multiplex PCR; TCRdb's copy has only in-frame clones and leaves some out. The table has 650,000 to 700,000 clones, 90% seen once. Specimen: memory CD8+ T cells from PBMCs. The receptors derive from a man aged 18 to 30 in good health. Some clones in this sample may be carry-over from other donors' samples. Both conserved end residues are part of each CDR3. Fields, in order: J gene, clone size, D gene, V gene, CDR3 protein, CDR3 DNA. A D gene is named only where the DNA matches it firmly. The listing skips clone size in some rows; elsewhere it reads once, few, many or a size class.

J gene: TRBJ1-2; clone size: NA; D gene: NA; V gene: TRBV28; CDR3 protein: CASSFSATELYGYTF; CDR3 DNA: TGTGCCAGCAGTTTTAGTGCAACGGAGCTCTATGGCTACACCTTC
J gene: TRBJ2-1; clone size: NA; D gene: NA; V gene: TRBV6-4; CDR3 protein: CASSDEGASYNEQFF; CDR3 DNA: TGTGCCAGCAGTGACGAGGGTGCCTCCTACAATGAGCAGTTCTTC
J gene: TRBJ1-1; clone size: NA; D gene: TRBD1; V gene: TRBV28; CDR3 protein: CASSSSGGDTEAFF; CDR3 DNA: TGTGCCAGCAGTTCATCAGGGGGGGACACTGAAGCTTTCTTT
J gene: TRBJ1-1; clone size: NA; D gene: NA; V gene: TRBV28; CDR3 protein: CGLRFGTEAFF; CDR3 DNA: TGTGGGCTAAGGTTTGGCACTGAAGCTTTCTTT
J gene: TRBJ2-1; clone size: NA; D gene: NA; V gene: TRBV27; CDR3 protein: CASSVTGTGNNEQFF; CDR3 DNA: TGTGCCAGCAGTGTCACCGGGACTGGCAACAATGAGCAGTTCTTC
J gene: TRBJ2-7; clone size: NA; D gene: NA; V gene: TRBV28; CDR3 protein: CASSLGRTTEQYF; CDR3 DNA: TGTGCCAGCAGTTTGGGAAGGACCACCGAGCAGTACTTC
J gene: TRBJ2-7; clone size: NA; D gene: NA; V gene: TRBV7-9; CDR3 protein: CASSFGGTYEQYF; CDR3 DNA: TGTGCCAGCAGCTTTGGGGGGACCTACGAGCAGTACTTC
J gene: TRBJ1-5; clone size: NA; D gene: NA; V gene: TRBV7-8; CDR3 protein: CASSLGAGGYSNQPQHF; CDR3 DNA: TGTGCCAGCAGCTTAGGGGCAGGCGGGTATAGCAATCAGCCCCAGCATTTT
J gene: TRBJ2-7; clone size: NA; D gene: NA; V gene: TRBV15; CDR3 protein: CATSPSKGGDEQYF; CDR3 DNA: TGTGCCACCAGCCCGAGTAAAGGCGGAGACGAGCAGTACTTC
J gene: TRBJ2-1; clone size: NA; D gene: NA; V gene: TRBV7-3; CDR3 protein: CASSWGNEQFF; CDR3 DNA: TGTGCCAGCAGCTGGGGAAATGAGCAGTTCTTC
J gene: TRBJ2-1; clone size: NA; D gene: TRBD2; V gene: TRBV10-1; CDR3 protein: CASSDQRETQIYNEQFF; CDR3 DNA: TGCGCCAGCAGTGACCAGCGGGAGACTCAAATCTACAATGAGCAGTTCTTC
J gene: TRBJ2-3; clone size: NA; D gene: TRBD2; V gene: TRBV6-5; CDR3 protein: CASGAGVEGTDTQYF; CDR3 DNA: TGTGCCAGCGGCGCGGGAGTGGAGGGCACAGATACGCAGTATTTT
J gene: TRBJ2-1; clone size: NA; D gene: TRBD2; V gene: TRBV27; CDR3 protein: CASSLLAGSYNEQFF; CDR3 DNA: TGTGCCAGCAGTTTATTAGCGGGGTCCTACAATGAGCAGTTCTTC
J gene: TRBJ2-5; clone size: NA; D gene: NA; V gene: TRBV7-9; CDR3 protein: CASSLVRVRYF; CDR3 DNA: TGTGCCAGCAGCTTAGTGAGGGTCAGGTACTTC
J gene: TRBJ2-2; clone size: NA; D gene: TRBD1; V gene: TRBV6-5; CDR3 protein: CASSNRGRVPGELFF; CDR3 DNA: TGTGCCAGCAGCAACAGGGGGCGCGTCCCCGGGGAGCTGTTTTTT
J gene: TRBJ2-5; clone size: once; D gene: TRBD1; V gene: TRBV9; CDR3 protein: CASSQTGIRETQYF; CDR3 DNA: TGTGCCAGCAGCCAGACAGGGATCCGGGAGACCCAGTACTTC
J gene: TRBJ2-5; clone size: NA; D gene: NA; V gene: TRBV28; CDR3 protein: CASSLTGGEGTQYF; CDR3 DNA: TGTGCCAGCAGTTTAACTGGGGGCGAGGGGACCCAGTACTTC
J gene: TRBJ2-2; clone size: NA; D gene: NA; V gene: TRBV7-9; CDR3 protein: CASSPLNTGELFF; CDR3 DNA: TGTGCCAGCAGCCCACTGAACACCGGGGAGCTGTTTTTT
J gene: TRBJ2-5; clone size: NA; D gene: TRBD2; V gene: TRBV11-2; CDR3 protein: CASRKGVAGAGETQYF; CDR3 DNA: TGTGCCAGCCGGAAGGGGGTAGCGGGAGCGGGAGAGACCCAGTACTTC
J gene: TRBJ1-5; clone size: NA; D gene: NA; V gene: TRBV6-5; CDR3 protein: CASSYGYQPQHF; CDR3 DNA: TGTGCCAGCAGTTATGGATATCAGCCCCAGCATTTT
J gene: TRBJ2-7; clone size: NA; D gene: TRBD2; V gene: TRBV11-2; CDR3 protein: CASSFPMGQREFPSYEQYF; CDR3 DNA: TGTGCCAGCAGCTTCCCTATGGGGCAGCGGGAGTTCCCCTCCTACGAGCAGTACTTC
J gene: TRBJ2-7; clone size: NA; D gene: TRBD2; V gene: TRBV27; CDR3 protein: CASRGWTSGNYEQYF; CDR3 DNA: TGTGCCAGCAGAGGTTGGACTAGCGGGAACTACGAGCAGTACTTC
J gene: TRBJ2-7; clone size: NA; D gene: TRBD1; V gene: TRBV6-1; CDR3 protein: CASVYGTGGYEQYF; CDR3 DNA: TGTGCCAGCGTGTACGGGACAGGGGGCTACGAGCAGTACTTC
J gene: TRBJ2-2; clone size: NA; D gene: NA; V gene: TRBV7-9; CDR3 protein: CASSLIGIVTGELFF; CDR3 DNA: TGTGCCAGCAGCTTAATCGGTATAGTCACCGGGGAGCTGTTTTTT
J gene: TRBJ2-7; clone size: NA; D gene: NA; V gene: TRBV7-9; CDR3 protein: CASSLSGGQHYEQYF; CDR3 DNA: TGTGCCAGCAGCTTATCGGGCGGACAGCACTACGAGCAGTACTTC
J gene: TRBJ2-7; clone size: NA; D gene: NA; V gene: TRBV28; CDR3 protein: CASGWAGEAYEQYF; CDR3 DNA: TGTGCCAGCGGATGGGCAGGGGAGGCGTATGAGCAGTACTTC
J gene: TRBJ2-5; clone size: NA; D gene: TRBD1; V gene: TRBV7-9; CDR3 protein: CASSALGPDRGRGETQYF; CDR3 DNA: TGTGCCAGCAGCGCCCTGGGCCCGGACAGGGGACGTGGGGAGACCCAGTACTTC
J gene: TRBJ2-1; clone size: once; D gene: TRBD2; V gene: TRBV11-3; CDR3 protein: CASSLATSGEQFF; CDR3 DNA: TGTGCCAGCAGCTTAGCGACTAGCGGTGAGCAGTTCTTC
J gene: TRBJ1-1; clone size: NA; D gene: NA; V gene: TRBV10-3; CDR3 protein: CAISDRGTEAFF; CDR3 DNA: TGTGCCATCAGTGATAGGGGAACTGAAGCTTTCTTT
J gene: TRBJ2-1; clone size: NA; D gene: TRBD2; V gene: TRBV27; CDR3 protein: CASSWGGTSTYNEQFF; CDR3 DNA: TGTGCCAGCAGTTGGGGGGGGACTAGCACGTACAATGAGCAGTTCTTC
J gene: TRBJ2-5; clone size: NA; D gene: TRBD1; V gene: TRBV7-3; CDR3 protein: CASSLTPVTGGRETQYF; CDR3 DNA: TGTGCCAGCAGCTTAACGCCCGTAACAGGGGGACGAGAGACCCAGTACTTC
J gene: TRBJ2-7; clone size: NA; D gene: TRBD1; V gene: TRBV14; CDR3 protein: CASSQTGQGHTYEQYF; CDR3 DNA: TGTGCCAGCAGCCAAACCGGACAGGGTCACACCTACGAGCAGTACTTC
J gene: TRBJ1-3; clone size: few; D gene: NA; V gene: TRBV28; CDR3 protein: CASSWGTGNTIYF; CDR3 DNA: TGTGCCAGCAGTTGGGGGACCGGAAACACCATATATTTT
J gene: TRBJ2-7; clone size: NA; D gene: NA; V gene: TRBV19; CDR3 protein: CASSIRQGYEQYF; CDR3 DNA: TGTGCCAGTAGTATCCGGCAGGGCTACGAGCAGTACTTC
J gene: TRBJ2-1; clone size: NA; D gene: NA; V gene: TRBV4-2; CDR3 protein: CASSQVRGNEQFF; CDR3 DNA: TGTGCCAGCAGCCAAGTGCGTGGCAATGAGCAGTTCTTC
J gene: TRBJ1-1; clone size: NA; D gene: NA; V gene: TRBV10-2; CDR3 protein: CASSESRGVSTEAFF; CDR3 DNA: TGCGCCAGCAGTGAGTCCCGGGGTGTGAGCACTGAAGCTTTCTTT
J gene: TRBJ2-1; clone size: NA; D gene: TRBD2; V gene: TRBV15; CDR3 protein: CATSNQRERRAYEQFF; CDR3 DNA: TGTGCCACCAGCAATCAGCGGGAGCGGAGGGCTTATGAGCAGTTCTTC
J gene: TRBJ1-4; clone size: NA; D gene: NA; V gene: TRBV28; CDR3 protein: CASSFPFTSTNEKLFF; CDR3 DNA: TGTGCCAGCAGTTTCCCTTTCACGTCAACTAATGAAAAACTGTTTTTT
J gene: TRBJ1-3; clone size: NA; D gene: NA; V gene: TRBV11-2; CDR3 protein: CASSFERNTIYF; CDR3 DNA: TGTGCCAGCAGCTTCGAGCGAAACACCATATATTTT
J gene: TRBJ2-2; clone size: NA; D gene: NA; V gene: TRBV4-1; CDR3 protein: CASSQGWKMNTGELFF; CDR3 DNA: TGCGCCAGCAGCCAAGGTTGGAAGATGAACACCGGGGAGCTGTTTTTT
J gene: TRBJ1-2; clone size: NA; D gene: NA; V gene: TRBV7-2; CDR3 protein: CASSLTTGFYGYTF; CDR3 DNA: TGTGCCAGCAGCTTGACTACAGGGTTCTATGGCTACACCTTC
J gene: TRBJ1-1; clone size: NA; D gene: NA; V gene: TRBV5-5; CDR3 protein: CASSLYEGLSTEAFF; CDR3 DNA: TGTGCCAGCAGCTTGTATGAGGGATTGAGCACTGAAGCTTTCTTT
J gene: TRBJ2-5; clone size: NA; D gene: NA; V gene: TRBV29-1; CDR3 protein: CSVEDPGRSEETQYF; CDR3 DNA: TGCAGCGTTGAAGATCCCGGCAGGTCGGAAGAGACCCAGTACTTC
J gene: TRBJ2-7; clone size: once; D gene: NA; V gene: TRBV5-4; CDR3 protein: CASRGAADRVYEQYF; CDR3 DNA: TGTGCCAGCAGGGGGGCGGCGGACAGAGTCTACGAGCAGTACTTC
J gene: TRBJ2-7; clone size: NA; D gene: TRBD1; V gene: TRBV6-5; CDR3 protein: CASGHRGSYEQYF; CDR3 DNA: TGTGCCAGCGGCCACAGGGGTTCATACGAGCAGTACTTC
J gene: TRBJ2-7; clone size: once; D gene: TRBD2; V gene: TRBV7-2; CDR3 protein: CASSHLAGGDEQYF; CDR3 DNA: TGTGCCAGCAGCCACCTAGCGGGAGGCGACGAGCAGTACTTC
J gene: TRBJ2-7; clone size: NA; D gene: TRBD1; V gene: TRBV9; CDR3 protein: CASSGTARPYEQYF; CDR3 DNA: TGTGCCAGCTCCGGGACAGCAAGACCCTACGAGCAGTACTTC